This TCR beta chain is from a study of early T cells in non-severe SARS-CoV-2 infection. Trimming shortened V by 10 bases and J by 7 bases, and 20 bases separated the two germline ends. Germline V gene lookup returns CDR1 MDHEN and CDR2 SYDVKM. The CDR3 is 14 amino acids. The TCR library protocol attached unique molecular identifiers to the individual cDNA molecules. TCRdb re-derived calls from the 5' RACE reads in MiXCR, one entry per CDR3 protein. The sample records tens of thousands of distinct CDR3 sequences, less than 6.5% being singletons. Many counts were recorded for this clonotype. The input for sequencing was whole blood, taken at baseline. This sequence originates from an adult who was a healthcare worker with PCR-confirmed SARS-CoV-2 infection or an uninfected control (not recorded which). The V call is TRBV28, the J call TRBJ1-5; D is perhaps TRBD1 (5 bases). CDR3 nucleotide sequence: TGTGCCACCTCAATCCCTCAGGGCGAGCAGCCCCAGCATTTT. It codes for CATSIPQGEQPQHF.